The source of this TCR beta chain is a study of blood T cell repertoires in COVID-19. About the study: The origin of the acute and convalescent COVID-19 samples was the United States, Italy and Spain. T cells, B-cell-depleted T cells, or PBMCs provided the cDNA or gDNA that served as material.

The junction had 8 bases not matched to a gene; V was cut back by 9 bases and J by 6 bases. The CDR3 runs 14 residues. Germline V gives CDR1 WNHNN, CDR2 SYGVQD (reference sequence). Under the authors' procedure: Estimated nucleated cell counts came from reference gene primer amplification. Measured with immunoSEQ multiplex PCR; TCRdb has only the in-frame clones, and not every one. That table furnishes V, J and clone size, whereas the DNA furnished D and trimming. This table holds approximately 35,000 clones, approximately 85% found once. Sequenced material: peripheral blood. The source of this sequence is a man in his 60s with active COVID-19. J is TRBJ2-1 and V is TRBV10-1; 10 nucleotides align to TRBD2. Here the CDR3 DNA reads TGCGCCAGTTCTCTAGCGGGAGCACCCAATGAGCAGTTCTTC. It is translated as CASSLAGAPNEQFF.